The 7 T cell receptor beta chains below were found in one sample sequenced in a study of blood T cells in healthy people across ages. A sample-barcoded 5' primer and a J-beta primer mix were used in a second PCR of roughly 6 to 11 cycles. TCRdb fed the 5' RACE reads into MiXCR, producing one record per CDR3 protein. The repertoire holds hundreds of thousands of distinct CDR3 sequences, with approximately 43% as singletons. The source material was blood. The origin of the receptors is a woman aged 55-69 years in good health.

The chain carries TRBV6-2 or TRBV6-3 and TRBJ1-2; D ambiguous. Trimming stripped 6 bases from V and 10 bases from J, with 18 bases between. Germline loops: CDR1 MNHEY, CDR2 SVGEGT. The CDR3 contains 13 residues. The CDR3 loop reads CASRKGSAGDYTF. The CDR3 nucleotides read TGTGCCAGCAGGAAGGGCTCGGCGGGCGACTACACCTTC.

This clonotype has just one count. CDR3 protein: CSAPEYRGRDTEAFF. The CDR3 DNA follows: TGCAGTGCCCCAGAATACAGGGGTAGGGACACTGAAGCTTTCTTT. The chain joins TRBV20-1 to TRBJ1-1, with TRBD1 matching 7 bases. V lost 6 bases to trimming and J lost 3 bases; unmatched junction nucleotides: 13. Germline loops: CDR1 DFQATT, CDR2 SNEGSKA (reference sequence). The length of the CDR3 is 15 residues.

The rearrangement links TRBV7-2 to TRBJ2-5; D perhaps matches TRBD1 (6 bases). The DNA end is a closer match to TRBJ2-7, so the J assignment may be wrong. The CDR3 loop spans 16 amino acids. Looked up from germline, CDR1 is SGHTA and CDR2 is FQGNSA. The CDR3 sequence is CASSLSRDMQAYEQYF. CDR3 in DNA: TGTGCCAGCAGCTTATCCCGGGACATGCAAGCCTACGAGCAGTACTTC.

This clonotype occurred a few times. The chain is built from TRBV3-1 and TRBJ2-5; D gene ambiguous. Trimming left V 0 bases short and J 5 bases short, with 16 bases between. CDR1 LGHDT and CDR2 YNNKEL come from the germline V gene (reference sequence). This CDR3 has 16 amino acids. This CDR3 is CASSQDLESPLETQYF. DNA of the CDR3: TGTGCCAGCAGCCAAGATCTTGAAAGCCCCCTGGAGACCCAGTACTTC.

A word on this clonotype: This could be a read error, since a much larger clone is one nucleotide away. The rearrangement uses TRBV29-1 and TRBJ2-1, with 10 bases matching TRBD2. Germline V gene lookup returns CDR1 SQVTM and CDR2 ANQGSEA. Trimming at V came to 8 bases and at J to 4 bases, leaving 8 bases not matched to a gene. CDR3 size: 14 residues. CDR3 in DNA: TGCAGCATCGGGAGCGGGAGGGGTTACAATGAGCAGTTCTTC. Translation: CSIGSGRGYNEQFF.

This clonotype was seen more than once but under ten times. V usage is TRBV28 and J usage is TRBJ2-3; D is tentatively TRBD1 or TRBD2 (6 bases each). CDR3 length: 15 residues. Between the trimmed V and J ends, which lost 3 bases and 2 bases, there was a span of 12 bases. Germline-derived CDR1 and CDR2 are MDHEN and SYDVKM. DNA for the CDR3: TGTGCCAGCAGTTTGGCGGGACAACTCACAGATACGCAGTATTTT. Protein: CASSLAGQLTDTQYF.

The rearrangement uses TRBV20-1 and TRBJ2-5; 9 positions agree with TRBD1. The J call may be mistaken, given a closer DNA end match to TRBJ2-7. CDR3 length equals 14 residues. Germline V gene sequence: CDR1 DFQATT, CDR2 SNEGSKA (reference sequence). As DNA, the CDR3 is TGCAGTGCCTACTACCGGACAGGGGCGAACGAGCAGTACTTC. It specifies CSAYYRTGANEQYF.